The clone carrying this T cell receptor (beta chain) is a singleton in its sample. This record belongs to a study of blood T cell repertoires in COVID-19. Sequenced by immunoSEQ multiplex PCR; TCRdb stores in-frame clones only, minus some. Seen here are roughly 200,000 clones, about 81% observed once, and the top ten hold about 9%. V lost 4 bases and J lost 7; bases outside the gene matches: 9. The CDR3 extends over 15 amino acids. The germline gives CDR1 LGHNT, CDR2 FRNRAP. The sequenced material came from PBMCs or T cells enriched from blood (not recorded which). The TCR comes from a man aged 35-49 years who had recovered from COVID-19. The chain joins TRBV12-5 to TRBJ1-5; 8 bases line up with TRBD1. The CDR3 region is CASGSTGVVGQPQHF. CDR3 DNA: TGTGCTAGTGGTTCGACAGGGGTCGTAGGACAGCCCCAGCATTTT.